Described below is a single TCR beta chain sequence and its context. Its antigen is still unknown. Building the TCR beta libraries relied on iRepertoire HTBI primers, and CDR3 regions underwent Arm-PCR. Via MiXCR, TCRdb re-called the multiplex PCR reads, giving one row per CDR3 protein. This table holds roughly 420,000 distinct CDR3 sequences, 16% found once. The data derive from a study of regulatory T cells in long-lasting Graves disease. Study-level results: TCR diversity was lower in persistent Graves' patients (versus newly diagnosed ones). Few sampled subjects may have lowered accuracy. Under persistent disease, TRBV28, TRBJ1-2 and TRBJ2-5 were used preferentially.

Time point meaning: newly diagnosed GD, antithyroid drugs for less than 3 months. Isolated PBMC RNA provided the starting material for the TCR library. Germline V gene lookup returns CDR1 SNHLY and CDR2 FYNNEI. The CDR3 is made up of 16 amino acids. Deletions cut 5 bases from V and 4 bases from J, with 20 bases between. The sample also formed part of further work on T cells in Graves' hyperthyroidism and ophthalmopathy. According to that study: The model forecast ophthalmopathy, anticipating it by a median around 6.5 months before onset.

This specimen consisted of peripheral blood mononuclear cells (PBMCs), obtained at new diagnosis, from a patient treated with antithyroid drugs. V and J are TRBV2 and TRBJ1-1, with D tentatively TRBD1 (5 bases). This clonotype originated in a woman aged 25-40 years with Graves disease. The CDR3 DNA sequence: TGTGCCAGCAGTACTACTGGCGGGACCCTAGCCACTGAAGCTTTCTTT. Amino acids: CASSTTGGTLATEAFF.